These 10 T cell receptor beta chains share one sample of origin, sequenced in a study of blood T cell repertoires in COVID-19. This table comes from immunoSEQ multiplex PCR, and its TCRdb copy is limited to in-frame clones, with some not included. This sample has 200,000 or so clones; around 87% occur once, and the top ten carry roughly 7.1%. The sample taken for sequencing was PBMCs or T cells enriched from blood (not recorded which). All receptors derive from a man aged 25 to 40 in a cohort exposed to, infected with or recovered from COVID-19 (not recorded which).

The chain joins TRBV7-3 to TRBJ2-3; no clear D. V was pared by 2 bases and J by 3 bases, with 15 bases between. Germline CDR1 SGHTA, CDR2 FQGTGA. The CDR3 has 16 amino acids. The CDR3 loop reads CASSLGWAGRTDTQYF. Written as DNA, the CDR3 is TGTGCCAGCAGCTTAGGTTGGGCAGGCCGGACAGATACGCAGTATTTT. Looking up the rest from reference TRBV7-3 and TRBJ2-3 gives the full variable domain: GAGVSQTPSNKVTEKGKYVELRCDPISGHTALYWYRQSLGQGPEFLIYFQGTGAADDSGLPNDRFFAVRPEGSVSTLKIQRTERGDSAVYLCASSLGWAGRTDTQYFGPGTRLTVL.

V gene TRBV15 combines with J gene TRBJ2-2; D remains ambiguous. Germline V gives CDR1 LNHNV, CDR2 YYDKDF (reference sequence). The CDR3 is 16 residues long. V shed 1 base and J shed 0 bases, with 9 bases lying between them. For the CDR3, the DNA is TGTGCCACCAGCAGAGCAAGAGGAGCGAACACCGGGGAGCTGTTTTTT. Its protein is CATSRARGANTGELFF.

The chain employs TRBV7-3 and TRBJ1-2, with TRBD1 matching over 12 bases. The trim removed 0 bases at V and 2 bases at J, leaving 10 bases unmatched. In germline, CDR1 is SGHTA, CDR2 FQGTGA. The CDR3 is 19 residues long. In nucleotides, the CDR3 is TGTGCCAGCAGCTTAACGGGGACAGGGGGCGCTATGGGAAACTATGGCTACACCTTC. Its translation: CASSLTGTGGAMGNYGYTF.

CDR3 residues: CASSLGRGRRYEQYF. In nucleotides, the CDR3 is TGTGCCAGCAGTCTGGGGCGCGGGAGGAGGTACGAGCAGTACTTC. The chain links TRBV28 to TRBJ2-7, with TRBD2 matching over 8 bases. From germline, CDR1 is MDHEN and CDR2 SYDVKM. Trimming at V came to 5 bases and at J to 4 bases, leaving 10 bases not matched to a gene. The CDR3 is 15 residues long. The variable domain in full, with the rest retrieved from reference TRBV28 and TRBJ2-7, is DVKVTQSSRYLVKRTGEKVFLECVQDMDHENMFWYRQDPGLGLRLIYFSYDVKMKEKGDIPEGYSVSREKKERFSLILESASTNQTSMYLCASSLGRGRRYEQYFGPGTRLTVT.

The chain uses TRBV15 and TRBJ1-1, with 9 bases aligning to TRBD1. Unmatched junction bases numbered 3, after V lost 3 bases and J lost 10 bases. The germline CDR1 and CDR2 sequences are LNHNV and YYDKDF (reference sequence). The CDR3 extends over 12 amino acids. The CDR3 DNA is TGTGCCACCAGCAGTTTGACAGGGGGAGCTTTCTTT. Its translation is CATSSLTGGAFF.

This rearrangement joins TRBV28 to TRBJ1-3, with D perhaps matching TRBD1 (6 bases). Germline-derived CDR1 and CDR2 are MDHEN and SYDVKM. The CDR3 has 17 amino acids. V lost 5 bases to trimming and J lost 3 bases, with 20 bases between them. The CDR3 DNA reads TGTGCCAGCAGTCATGACAGGAGATCACCCTATGGAAACACCATATATTTT. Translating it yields CASSHDRRSPYGNTIYF.

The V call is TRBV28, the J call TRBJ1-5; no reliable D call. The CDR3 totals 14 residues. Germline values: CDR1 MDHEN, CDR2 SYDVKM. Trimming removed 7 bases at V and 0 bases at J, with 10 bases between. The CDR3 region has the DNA TGTGCCAGCAACTCACTTTATAGCAATCAGCCCCAGCATTTT. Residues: CASNSLYSNQPQHF.

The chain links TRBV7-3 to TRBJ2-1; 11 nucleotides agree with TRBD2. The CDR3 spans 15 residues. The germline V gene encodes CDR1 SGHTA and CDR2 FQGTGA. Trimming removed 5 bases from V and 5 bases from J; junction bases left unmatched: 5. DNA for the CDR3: TGTGCCAGCAGCACTAGCGGGAGAGAGGACAATGAGCAGTTCTTC. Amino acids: CASSTSGREDNEQFF.

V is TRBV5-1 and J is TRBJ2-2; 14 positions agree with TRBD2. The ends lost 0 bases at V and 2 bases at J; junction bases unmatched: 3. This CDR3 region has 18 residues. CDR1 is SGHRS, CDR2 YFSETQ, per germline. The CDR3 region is CASSLGLAGGLNTGELFF. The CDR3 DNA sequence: TGCGCCAGCAGCTTGGGACTAGCGGGAGGGCTAAACACCGGGGAGCTGTTTTTT.

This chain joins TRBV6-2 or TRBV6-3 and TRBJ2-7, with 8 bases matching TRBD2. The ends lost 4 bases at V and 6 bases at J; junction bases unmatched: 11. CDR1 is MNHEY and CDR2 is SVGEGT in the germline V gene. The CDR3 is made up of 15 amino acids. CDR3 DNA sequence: TGTGCCAGCAGTTCACGGGGACTAGTCGTGGGCGAGCAGTACTTC. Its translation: CASSSRGLVVGEQYF.